This TCR beta chain was captured by sequencing in a study of blood T cells in healthy people across ages. Overall study findings and caveats: Any conclusive comparison of naive versus antigen-experienced cells was prevented by using unsorted PBMCs. In older individuals, TCR beta diversity per million T cells was lower, falling roughly linearly with age.

Comments on this clonotype: The antigen remains undetermined.

Together with a sample-barcoded 5' primer, a J-beta primer mix was included in a second PCR lasting 7 to 11 cycles. Each cDNA was tagged by a template-switch adaptor containing 12 random nucleotides. Each CDR3 protein gets one entry after TCRdb re-called the 5' RACE reads with MiXCR. This table has about 970,000 distinct CDR3 sequences, roughly half appearing once. CDR1 and CDR2 (germline): MNHEY, SVGEGT. The CDR3 contains 15 residues. V shed 7 bases and J 1 base; nucleotides not matched to a gene: 9. Input material: blood. This clonotype was obtained from an older woman in good health. The J gene is TRBJ2-5, the V gene TRBV6-2 or TRBV6-3, with TRBD2 matching 7 bases. CDR3 DNA sequence: TGTGCCAGCACCCTTGTGGGGAGGGGCCAAGAGACCCAGTACTTC. Its protein is CASTLVGRGQETQYF.